The 24 T cell receptor beta chains below were found in one sample sequenced in a study of cytomegalovirus exposure and HLA in healthy donors. It was with 60 Vbeta and 13 Jbeta primers that the PCR ran. Using immunoSEQ multiplex PCR, the repertoire was profiled, and TCRdb retains in-frame clones only, with some absent. Here the sample spans a few hundred thousand clones, roughly 84% being singletons. The specimen was PBMCs. These receptors all come from a girl under 18 in good health and CMV-seronegative.

The sample holds one count of this clone. The rearrangement links TRBV27 to TRBJ1-2; maybe TRBD1 (5 bases). The germline V and J ends were trimmed by 2 bases and 2 bases, with 9 bases remaining between them. CDR1 and CDR2 from the germline V gene are MNHEY and SMNVEV (reference sequence). This CDR3 spans 14 amino acids. CDR3 nucleotides: TGTGCCAGCAGTTTAAATCCAGGGAACTATGGCTACACCTTC. This gives the protein CASSLNPGNYGYTF.

This chain uses TRBV2 with TRBJ2-7; weak D call: TRBD1 (6 bases). The V and J ends lost 4 bases and 2 bases respectively, with 9 bases between them. Germline V gene data show CDR1 as SNHLY and CDR2 as FYNNEI. There are 13 residues in the CDR3. The CDR3 here is CASSAYRAYEQYF. As DNA, the CDR3 is TGTGCCAGCAGTGCCTACAGGGCCTACGAGCAGTACTTC.

This chain uses TRBV5-1 with TRBJ2-7; 7 nucleotides line up with TRBD2. Trimming removed 0 bases from V and 7 bases from J; junction bases left unmatched: 31. The CDR3 totals 22 residues. Germline V gives CDR1 SGHRS, CDR2 YFSETQ. CDR3 DNA sequence: TGCGCCAGCAGCTTGGCCTTCTCTATATTTAAAGGGTCTAGCGGCGCGAAGGGGGAGCAGTACTTC. It translates to CASSLAFSIFKGSSGAKGEQYF.

A remark on this clone: A read error may produce the germline difference seen at one junction end. The chain couples TRBV5-1 to TRBJ2-5; TRBD2 matches at 8 bases. The CDR3 extends over 16 amino acids. Germline CDR1 and CDR2: SGHRS and YFSETQ. Here the CDR3 DNA reads TGCGCCAGCAGCTATGGGACTAGGTCGTACCAAGGGACCCAGTACTTC. Translating gives CASSYGTRSYQGTQYF.

The V call is TRBV6-5, the J call TRBJ1-1; D is unresolved. This CDR3 spans 16 amino acids. Germline CDR1 and CDR2: MNHEY and SVGAGI. V lost 0 bases and J 7 bases, leaving 18 bases between the germline ends. The CDR3 nucleotides are TGTGCCAGCAGTTACTCGCTCAGAGTATTACAGCTTGAAGCTTTCTTT. Translation: CASSYSLRVLQLEAFF.

The CDR3 region is CASSLGGGGQETQYF. The CDR3 DNA reads as TGTGCCAGCAGCTTGGGCGGGGGAGGTCAAGAGACCCAGTACTTC. The chain uses TRBV5-4 and TRBJ2-5; TRBD2 agrees at 7 bases. Germline V gene lookup returns CDR1 SGHNT and CDR2 YYREEE (reference sequence). Unmatched junction bases numbered 4, after V lost 0 bases and J lost 2 bases. This CDR3 contains 15 residues. The full variable domain, in which reference TRBV5-4 and TRBJ2-5 provide the parts outside the CDR3, is ETGVTQSPTHLIKTRGQQVTLRCSSQSGHNTVSWYQQALGQGPQFIFQYYREEENGRGNFPPRFSGLQFPNYSSELNVNALELDDSALYLCASSLGGGGQETQYFGPGTRLLVL.

The chain has TRBV4-2 and TRBJ1-1; D ambiguous. Germline-derived CDR1 and CDR2 are LGHNA and YNFKEQ. This CDR3 has 12 amino acids. The V and J ends lost 4 bases and 7 bases respectively, with 10 bases between them. Here the CDR3 DNA reads TGTGCCAGCAGCCTCGTCGGGAGTGAAGCTTTCTTT. It is translated as CASSLVGSEAFF.

The J gene is TRBJ2-7, the V gene TRBV7-2, with D unclear. Between the trimmed V and J ends, which lost 2 bases and 3 bases, there was a span of 8 bases. Germline V gene lookup returns CDR1 SGHTA and CDR2 FQGNSA. The CDR3 loop spans 13 amino acids. CDR3 region: CASSLSSVYEQYF. The CDR3 coding sequence is TGTGCCAGCAGCTTATCTTCAGTCTACGAGCAGTACTTC.

This clone was seen a few times. The rearrangement joins TRBV28 to TRBJ2-7, with TRBD2 matching 15 bases. V gave up 6 bases and J gave up 3 bases; unmatched junction bases: 15. CDR1 and CDR2 (germline): MDHEN, SYDVKM. This CDR3 is built from 19 residues. CDR3 DNA sequence: TGTGCCAGCAGCCCTATCCCGGGACTAGCGGGAGGTAGGCTCTACGAGCAGTACTTC. Its translation is CASSPIPGLAGGRLYEQYF.

V gene TRBV6-5 combines with J gene TRBJ1-3; 7 positions agree with TRBD1. V gave up 6 bases and J gave up 0 bases; unmatched junction bases: 2. CDR1 is MNHEY, CDR2 SVGAGI, per germline. The CDR3 has 14 amino acids. This CDR3 reads CASRQGNSGNTIYF. The CDR3 region has the DNA TGTGCCAGCAGACAGGGGAACTCTGGAAACACCATATATTTT.

The V gene is TRBV2, the J gene TRBJ2-1; 9 positions agree with TRBD1. Germline-derived CDR1 and CDR2 are SNHLY and FYNNEI. This CDR3 comprises 16 residues. V gave up 6 bases and J gave up 8 bases; unmatched junction bases: 14. CDR3 protein: CASRENALDRGYEQFF. Here the CDR3 DNA reads TGTGCCAGCAGGGAGAACGCGCTGGACAGGGGCTATGAGCAGTTCTTC. The entire variable domain, with the rest obtained from reference TRBV2 and TRBJ2-1, is as follows: EPEVTQTPSHQVTQMGQEVILRCVPISNHLYFYWYRQILGQKVEFLVSFYNNEISEKSEIFDDQFSVERPDGSNFTLKIRSTKLEDSAMYFCASRENALDRGYEQFFGPGTRLTVL.

The chain links TRBV28 to TRBJ1-5; D is uncertain. CDR1 and CDR2 (germline): MDHEN, SYDVKM. The CDR3 is made up of 16 amino acids. V shed 4 bases and J shed 7 bases, with 20 bases lying between them. This CDR3 is CASSSNPQRVGQPQHF. The CDR3 nucleotides read TGTGCCAGCAGTTCGAATCCGCAGAGGGTAGGGCAGCCCCAGCATTTT. The full variable domain, its missing parts supplied by reference TRBV28 and TRBJ1-5, is DVKVTQSSRYLVKRTGEKVFLECVQDMDHENMFWYRQDPGLGLRLIYFSYDVKMKEKGDIPEGYSVSREKKERFSLILESASTNQTSMYLCASSSNPQRVGQPQHFGDGTRLSIL.

The V call is TRBV29-1, the J call TRBJ1-4; 7 positions agree with TRBD1. J gave up 8 bases and V 7 bases, and 10 bases lay outside the gene matches. The V gene's germline CDR1 is SQVTM and CDR2 ANQGSEA. The CDR3 is 13 amino acids. CDR3 nucleotide sequence: TGCAGCGGGAGACAGGGTACTCTCGAAAAACTGTTTTTT. It yields the protein CSGRQGTLEKLFF.

This clone was counted a single time. The chain employs TRBV11-2 and TRBJ2-7, with D perhaps matching TRBD1 (6 bases). Trimming left V 4 bases short and J 4 bases short, with 8 bases between. CDR1 is SGHAT, CDR2 FQNNGV, per germline. This CDR3 contains 12 residues. The CDR3 sequence: CASSSTGYEQYF. The CDR3 DNA reads TGTGCCAGCAGCTCAACAGGGTACGAGCAGTACTTC.

Notes on this clone: The same CDR3 arises from other DNA sequences in this sample as well. The chain is built from TRBV18 and TRBJ1-2; D might be TRBD1 (5 bases). Germline V gives CDR1 KGHSH, CDR2 LQKENI. This CDR3 is 13 amino acids long. With 4 bases removed from V and 3 bases from J, the gap between germline ends came to 9 bases. CDR3 sequence reads: CASSLQGDYGYTF. CDR3 sequence (DNA): TGTGCCAGCTCACTCCAGGGTGACTATGGCTACACCTTC.

This chain joins TRBV10-1 and TRBJ2-1, with 9 bases aligning to TRBD2. Germline V gene sequence: CDR1 WNHNN, CDR2 SYGVQD (reference sequence). V was clipped by 0 bases and J by 7 bases; unmatched bases: 16. This CDR3 comprises 19 residues. In DNA form, the CDR3 reads TGCGCCAGCAGTGAGTCGGGGCGGGGGGGCCTTAGTTTTGGAAATGAGCAGTTCTTC. It codes for CASSESGRGGLSFGNEQFF.

The chain recombines TRBV25-1 with TRBJ2-5; TRBD1 matches at 8 bases. Germline assignment: CDR1 MGHDK and CDR2 SYGVNS. Trimming at V came to 5 bases and at J to 5 bases, leaving 7 bases not matched to a gene. This CDR3 is built from 14 residues. The DNA for the CDR3 is TGTGCCAGCAGTACGGTTCGACAGGGGGAGACCCAGTACTTC. It yields the protein CASSTVRQGETQYF.

This clone appeared once. The V and J genes are TRBV6-6 and TRBJ2-5; tentatively, D is TRBD2 (5 bases). Per germline, CDR1 MNHNY and CDR2 SVGAGI (reference sequence). The CDR3 spans 14 residues. Trimming took off 0 bases at V and 4 bases at J, with 9 bases between the two ends. The CDR3 is CASSYSIGGETQYF. The CDR3 bases are TGTGCCAGCAGTTACTCGATTGGAGGAGAGACCCAGTACTTC.

This chain uses TRBV7-8 with TRBJ2-5; D gene unclear. V was pared by 0 bases and J by 5 bases, with 16 bases between. Per germline, CDR1 SGHVS and CDR2 FQNEAQ. The CDR3 extends over 16 amino acids. Here the CDR3 DNA reads TGTGCCAGCAGCTTAGCGCGGAACTCACTCGTTGAGACCCAGTACTTC. The encoded protein is CASSLARNSLVETQYF.

This chain joins TRBV18 and TRBJ2-5; maybe TRBD1 (6 bases). Between the trimmed V and J ends, which lost 3 bases and 5 bases, there was a span of 13 bases. The germline CDR1 and CDR2 sequences are KGHSH and LQKENI. The CDR3 is 14 amino acids. CDR3 DNA sequence: TGTGCCAGCTCACCCTCTTCGCAGGGGGAGACCCAGTACTTC. Encoded protein: CASSPSSQGETQYF.

This chain connects TRBV19 to TRBJ2-1; D remains unclear. Germline V lookup: CDR1 LNHDA, CDR2 SQIVND (reference sequence). With 9 bases removed from V and 8 bases from J, the gap between germline ends came to 20 bases. The CDR3 covers 14 residues. The CDR3 nucleotides are TGTGCCAGCAAACCAGCCCATGCGGTCGATGAGCAGTTCTTC. Protein product: CASKPAHAVDEQFF. The entire variable domain, with the rest obtained from reference TRBV19 and TRBJ2-1, is as follows: DGGITQSPKYLFRKEGQNVTLSCEQNLNHDAMYWYRQDPGQGLRLIYYSQIVNDFQKGDIAEGYSVSREKKESFPLTVTSAQKNPTAFYLCASKPAHAVDEQFFGPGTRLTVL.

This rearrangement joins TRBV29-1 to TRBJ2-7, with TRBD2 identical over 14 bases. Trimming removed 4 bases from V and 9 bases from J; junction bases left unmatched: 14. Germline V gene lookup returns CDR1 SQVTM and CDR2 ANQGSEA. This CDR3 is 16 amino acids long. Here the CDR3 DNA reads TGCAGCGTTGCTAGCCCTCCGGGACTAGCGGGGGTGGGGCAGTACTTC. It codes for CSVASPPGLAGVGQYF.

There are a few counts of this clone. V gene TRBV15 combines with J gene TRBJ1-2, with D unclear. The V gene lost 0 bases and the J gene lost 3 bases, with 5 bases spanning the gap. This CDR3 contains 13 residues. Looked up from germline, CDR1 is LNHNV and CDR2 is YYDKDF (reference sequence). CDR3: CATSRERHYGYTF. In DNA form, the CDR3 reads TGTGCCACCAGCAGAGAGCGGCACTATGGCTACACCTTC.

This clone was found a few times. The chain combines TRBV28 with TRBJ1-1, with D maybe TRBD1 (5 bases). Trimming left V 8 bases short and J 1 base short, with 20 bases between. Looked up from germline, CDR1 is MDHEN and CDR2 is SYDVKM. This CDR3 is 16 amino acids long. In DNA form, the CDR3 reads TGTGCCAGCTGGGACCCCCGAGGAGGGAGGAACACTGAAGCTTTCTTT. The encoded protein is CASWDPRGGRNTEAFF.